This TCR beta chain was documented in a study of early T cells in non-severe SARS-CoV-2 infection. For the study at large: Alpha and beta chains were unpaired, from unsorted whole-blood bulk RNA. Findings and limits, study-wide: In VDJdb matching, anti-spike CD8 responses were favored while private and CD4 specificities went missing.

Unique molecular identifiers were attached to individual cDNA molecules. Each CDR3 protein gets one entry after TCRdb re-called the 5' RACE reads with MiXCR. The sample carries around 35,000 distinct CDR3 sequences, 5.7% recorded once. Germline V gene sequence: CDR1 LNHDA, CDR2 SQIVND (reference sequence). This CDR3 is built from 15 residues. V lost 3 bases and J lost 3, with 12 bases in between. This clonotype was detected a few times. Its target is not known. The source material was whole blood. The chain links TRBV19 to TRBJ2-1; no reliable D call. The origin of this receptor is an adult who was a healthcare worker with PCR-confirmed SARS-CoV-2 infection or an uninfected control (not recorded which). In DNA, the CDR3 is TGTGCCAGTAGTATGGGCATGAGCTACTACAATGAGCAGTTCTTC. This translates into CASSMGMSYYNEQFF.